These 2 T cell receptor beta chains were sequenced from one sample in a study of immune heterogeneity within non-small cell lung tumors. With approximately 650 ng used per sample, the template was genomic DNA from bulk tumor. Each primary tumor yielded several biopsies, collected far apart from one another at surgery. Enrolled individuals presented with untreated, newly diagnosed non-small cell lung cancer and received curative surgery. It was a multiplex PCR that amplified TCR beta CDR3, with 32 V and 13 J primers. TCRdb independently ran MiXCR on the multiplex PCR reads; one entry per CDR3 protein. The table lists approximately 31,000 distinct CDR3 sequences, around 28% of them singletons. Sequencing input: lung tumor tissue. Every receptor here comes from a man between 40 and 49 years old with non-small cell lung cancer.

This clonotype has ten or more counts. The rearrangement joins TRBV18 to TRBJ2-1; D unclear. Looked up from germline, CDR1 is KGHSH and CDR2 is LQKENI. Trimming stripped 5 bases from V and 0 bases from J, with 11 bases between. The CDR3 is 15 amino acids. CDR3: CASSIRTSSYNEQFF. The DNA for the CDR3 is TGTGCCAGCTCAATCAGGACGAGCTCCTACAATGAGCAGTTCTTC.

This CDR3 is CASSYWDREYEQFF. The DNA for the CDR3 is TGTGCCAGCAGTTACTGGGACAGGGAGTATGAGCAGTTCTTC. This chain joins TRBV6-2 or TRBV6-3 and TRBJ2-1; 9 nucleotides line up with TRBD1. J lost 8 bases, V lost 1 base, and 3 bases had no gene match. The germline gives CDR1 MNHEY, CDR2 SVGEGT. The CDR3 is 14 amino acids.